The 20 T cell receptor beta chains given below trace back to one sample, sequenced in a study of spatial heterogeneity in lung cancer (dated by TCRdb to between 2018 and 2020). Broad study findings and their caveats: The tumor nonsynonymous mutation count correlated with the number of expanded alpha and beta TCRs within the tumor.

Receptor amplification or capture employed 5' RACE. Sequencer: NextSeq 500. TCRdb took the public reads, trimmed them with fastp at Q25, ran MiXCR for clone calling and kept in-frame beta chains. Identical CDR3 proteins give one entry, which carries the most common genes and DNA. This sample gives about 100,000 distinct CDR3 sequences in total; about 4.4% of them show up just once. The ten largest clones add up to 21% of the sample. No antigen has been assigned to these receptors. The label giving this sample's time point can be read as: sample taken at primary tumor resection. The sample here was lung tumor tissue, taken at surgery. Receptors were obtained from a male donor with early-stage non-small cell lung cancer.

The sample holds many counts of this clonotype. The chain employs TRBV28 and TRBJ2-2, with D perhaps matching TRBD1 (6 bases). V was trimmed by 6 bases and J by 2 bases, leaving 19 bases between them. Per germline, CDR1 MDHEN and CDR2 SYDVKM. The CDR3 is made up of 17 amino acids. The CDR3 spells CASSRDVTGKNTGELFF. CDR3 nucleotide sequence: TGTGCCAGCAGCCGGGATGTCACAGGGAAAAACACCGGGGAGCTGTTTTTT.

V gene TRBV6-1 combines with J gene TRBJ2-1, with 10 bases that match TRBD2. The CDR3 is 14 amino acids. Germline V lookup: CDR1 MNHNS, CDR2 SASEGT. V lost 6 bases, J lost 9 bases, and 8 bases stayed unmatched. The CDR3 here is CASSFPSGSGEQFF. CDR3 DNA sequence: TGTGCCAGCAGCTTTCCTAGCGGGAGTGGTGAGCAGTTCTTC.

Ten or more counts support this clonotype. The chain combines TRBV25-1 with TRBJ1-2; 10 bases line up with TRBD1. This CDR3 region has 16 residues. V was pared by 6 bases and J by 4 bases, with 11 bases of the junction left unmatched. Germline CDR1 MGHDK, CDR2 SYGVNS. The CDR3 DNA sequence: TGTGCCAGCAGCCGGGGGGGACAGGGGACTCTCTATGGCTACACCTTC. Amino acids: CASSRGGQGTLYGYTF.

In its sample, this clonotype was seen many times. This chain joins TRBV4-1 and TRBJ2-3; TRBD1 matches at 8 bases. Germline V gives CDR1 MGHRA, CDR2 YSYEKL. The CDR3 covers 16 residues. With 1 base clipped from V and 4 bases from J, the junction kept 7 bases outside the gene matches. The CDR3 protein is CASSQVQGAPPDTQYF. The CDR3 DNA reads as TGCGCCAGCAGCCAAGTTCAGGGGGCTCCTCCAGATACGCAGTATTTT.

The chain links TRBV9 to TRBJ2-2, with D possibly TRBD2 on 5 matching bases. The ends were cut back, 5 bases at V and 2 bases at J, with 19 bases in the middle. Germline CDR1 SGDLS, CDR2 YYNGEE. This CDR3 is 17 amino acids long. CDR3 residues: CASSVQRQAGNTGELFF. As DNA, the CDR3 is TGTGCCAGCAGTGTACAGCGGCAGGCCGGAAACACCGGGGAGCTGTTTTTT.

The genes are TRBV24-1 and TRBJ2-2, with D tentatively TRBD2 (5 bases). The germline V gene has CDR1 KGHDR and CDR2 SFDVKD. V dropped 4 bases and J dropped 5 bases, with 13 bases sitting between them. The CDR3 covers 15 residues. As DNA, the CDR3 is TGTGCCACCAGTGACCTTGGACCGGGAACCGGGGAGCTGTTTTTT. This codes for CATSDLGPGTGELFF.

The chain carries TRBV20-1 and TRBJ2-1; the D gene is possibly TRBD1 (5 bases). The ends were cut back, 5 bases at V and 4 bases at J, with 9 bases in the middle. Germline V gene data show CDR1 as DFQATT and CDR2 as SNEGSKA (reference sequence). This CDR3 is built from 12 residues. This CDR3 is CSARTFYNEQFF. The CDR3 DNA sequence: TGCAGTGCTCGGACATTTTACAATGAGCAGTTCTTC.

This clonotype was observed at least ten times. This chain connects TRBV28 to TRBJ1-2, with D perhaps TRBD1 (5 bases). Trimming took off 6 bases at V and 0 bases at J, with 20 bases between the two ends. This CDR3 is built from 17 residues. Germline values: CDR1 MDHEN, CDR2 SYDVKM. The CDR3 loop is CASRPPSGQLANYGYTF. The CDR3 coding sequence is TGTGCCAGCAGACCCCCGTCAGGGCAACTAGCTAACTATGGCTACACCTTC.

The sample holds many counts of this clonotype. This rearrangement joins TRBV5-1 to TRBJ2-3; 9 bases match TRBD2. This CDR3 contains 15 residues. V gave up 2 bases and J gave up 2 bases; unmatched junction bases: 3. Germline CDR1 and CDR2: SGHRS and YFSETQ. The CDR3 protein is CASSFTSGSTDTQYF. The CDR3, as DNA: TGCGCCAGCAGCTTTACTAGCGGGTCCACAGATACGCAGTATTTT.

This clonotype showed up many times. The chain is built from TRBV3-1 and TRBJ1-1; D remains ambiguous. The CDR3 has 15 amino acids. From germline, CDR1 is LGHDT and CDR2 YNNKEL (reference sequence). V was pared by 0 bases and J by 5 bases, with 13 bases between. The CDR3 DNA reads TGTGCCAGCAGCCAAGAGGTGGATCCGCGGACTGAAGCTTTCTTT. Translating gives CASSQEVDPRTEAFF.

The sample holds many counts of this clonotype. In DNA, the CDR3 is TGTGCCAGCAGCACGAGGGACAGTTGGAGCGAAAAACTGTTTTTT. It yields the protein CASSTRDSWSEKLFF. The chain carries TRBV5-6 and TRBJ1-4; 7 nucleotides line up with TRBD1. Germline V gene sequence: CDR1 SGHDT, CDR2 YYEEEE. The CDR3 contains 15 residues. V gave up 4 bases and J gave up 8 bases; unmatched junction bases: 11.

This clonotype was seen a few times. This chain joins TRBV20-1 and TRBJ2-5; D might be TRBD2 (6 bases). The CDR3 is 12 amino acids. Looked up from germline, CDR1 is DFQATT and CDR2 is SNEGSKA (reference sequence). CDR3 in amino acids: CSPGGGQETQYF. DNA for the CDR3: TGCAGCCCTGGGGGAGGCCAAGAGACCCAGTACTTC.

This clonotype showed up just a few times. The chain employs TRBV20-1 and TRBJ1-2; possible D gene TRBD1, 5 bases. Germline CDR1 reads DFQATT; CDR2 reads SNEGSKA (reference sequence). Trimming stripped 6 bases from V and 4 bases from J, with 12 bases between. CDR3 size: 12 residues. The DNA of the CDR3 is TGCAGTGCCCTACAGGAAGTCTATGGCTACACCTTC. Translated, it gives CSALQEVYGYTF.

As concerns this clonotype: The final CDR3 position lacks the conserved phenylalanine or tryptophan, pointing to a likely read error. This chain uses TRBV5-1 with TRBJ2-5; a possible D gene is TRBD2 (5 bases). CDR3 length: 15 amino acids. Per the germline V gene, CDR1 is SGHRS and CDR2 is YFSETQ. Trimming pared 4 bases from V and 2 bases from J, leaving 15 bases between. CDR3 nucleotides: TGCGCCAGCAGCCCCCGGATAACGGGGCAAGAGACCCAGTACTCC. Residues: CASSPRITGQETQYS.

Many counts were recorded for this clonotype. The V and J genes are TRBV6-6 and TRBJ1-2; 11 nucleotides agree with TRBD1. V was pared by 8 bases and J by 0 bases, with 14 bases of the junction left unmatched. The germline V gene encodes CDR1 MNHNY and CDR2 SVGAGI (reference sequence). This CDR3 is built from 18 residues. CDR3 sequence (DNA): TGTGCCAGCTTTGGGGGACCGGGACAGGGGGTAGCTAACTATGGCTACACCTTC. Protein: CASFGGPGQGVANYGYTF.

Many counts were recorded for this clonotype. V and J are TRBV28 and TRBJ2-1; D ambiguous. CDR1 and CDR2 (germline): MDHEN, SYDVKM. With 6 bases removed from V and 3 bases from J, the gap between germline ends came to 6 bases. This CDR3 region has 12 residues. CDR3 residues: CASRSGYNEQFF. The CDR3 DNA reads TGTGCCAGCAGGTCGGGCTACAATGAGCAGTTCTTC.

This clonotype was counted ten times or more. The chain recombines TRBV5-1 with TRBJ2-1, with D possibly being TRBD1 or TRBD2 (6 bases each). Trimming shortened V by 2 bases and J by 3 bases, and 27 bases separated the two germline ends. The V gene's germline CDR1 is SGHRS and CDR2 YFSETQ. The CDR3 extends over 20 amino acids. CDR3 nucleotides: TGCGCCAGCAGCTTCAACCCACAGGGCAGGTTCCTAGCGCGCTACAATGAGCAGTTCTTC. Translated, it gives CASSFNPQGRFLARYNEQFF.

This clonotype has a count of ten or more. The V gene is TRBV5-1, the J gene TRBJ2-7, with D perhaps assigned TRBD1 or TRBD2 (5 bases each). CDR3 length: 14 residues. The germline V gene encodes CDR1 SGHRS and CDR2 YFSETQ. The V end lost 2 bases, the J end lost 0 bases, and 9 bases lay between the germline ends. The CDR3 DNA sequence: TGCGCCAGCAGCTTTAAGGGGAGCTCCTACGAGCAGTACTTC. It codes for CASSFKGSSYEQYF.

The sample holds many counts of this clonotype. A read error may account for a junction end that differs from germline. The chain couples TRBV20-1 to TRBJ2-1; TRBD2 aligns across 10 bases. The CDR3 loop spans 12 amino acids. Looked up from germline, CDR1 is DFQATT and CDR2 is SNEGSKA (reference sequence). The CDR3 DNA follows: TGCAGTCCTAGCGGGAGTTGGAATGAGCAGTTCTTC. Translated: CSPSGSWNEQFF.

This clonotype was recorded many times. This chain uses TRBV4-1 with TRBJ2-7, with 10 nucleotides matching TRBD2. The V gene end was trimmed by 1 base and the J gene end by 2 bases; junction bases not matched to a gene: 5. The CDR3 sequence is 16 residues long. Germline V gene data show CDR1 as MGHRA and CDR2 as YSYEKL. The CDR3: CASSQALAGAPYEQYF. CDR3 DNA sequence: TGCGCCAGCAGCCAAGCTCTAGCGGGAGCCCCCTACGAGCAGTACTTC.